This entry lists 8 T cell receptor beta chains sequenced from one sample in a study of response to subunit inactivated influenza vaccine. From the RT-PCR reads, TCRdb called clonotypes with MiXCR, one entry per CDR3 protein. The data contain about 570,000 distinct CDR3 sequences, 12% of them seen just once; the ten biggest clones take up roughly 10%. This specimen was PBMCs from blood, taken on the day of vaccination. Source of these receptors: a man aged 50-59 years who received an inactivated influenza vaccine.

The gene calls are TRBV7-2 and TRBJ2-7; 8 bases line up with TRBD1. The V segment lost 4 bases and the J segment 3 bases; nucleotides outside the gene matches: 5. The CDR3 has 14 amino acids. Germline-derived CDR1 and CDR2 are SGHTA and FQGNSA. CDR3 DNA sequence: TGTGCCAGCAGCTCGGGACAGGCGCACTACGAGCAGTACTTC. As protein: CASSSGQAHYEQYF.

This clonotype was seen more than once but under ten times. The chain uses TRBV6-1 and TRBJ1-2; 9 nucleotides line up with TRBD1. V gave up 11 bases and J gave up 5 bases; unmatched junction bases: 12. Germline V gene sequence: CDR1 MNHNS, CDR2 SASEGT. The CDR3 has 14 amino acids. The chain's CDR3 is CAGGTGTGKYGYTF. CDR3 nucleotides: TGTGCCGGAGGAACCGGGACAGGGAAATATGGCTACACCTTC.

This clonotype has only a few counts. The chain links TRBV4-1 to TRBJ1-5; no clear D gene. Germline CDR1 is MGHRA and CDR2 is YSYEKL. V shed 3 bases and J shed 11 bases, with 14 bases lying between them. This CDR3 has 13 amino acids. In DNA form, the CDR3 reads TGCGCCAGCAGCCAGGAACGGGCGGCGGCCCAGCATTTT. It translates to CASSQERAAAQHF.

The gene calls are TRBV30 and TRBJ1-5; D ambiguous. The CDR3 contains 12 residues. Germline assignment: CDR1 GTSNPN and CDR2 SVGIG (reference sequence). The V end lost 0 bases, the J end lost 7 bases, and 7 bases lay between the germline ends. The CDR3 region has the DNA TGTGCCTGGAGTGTAATGAACCAGCCCCAGCATTTT. Translating gives CAWSVMNQPQHF.

The chain joins TRBV7-8 to TRBJ2-7; no clear D. Germline V gene lookup returns CDR1 SGHVS and CDR2 FQNEAQ. The V end lost 3 bases, the J end lost 0 bases, and 12 bases lay between the germline ends. The CDR3 has 15 residues. CDR3 in DNA: TGTGCCAGCAGCTTCCTGGGCCGAGACTCCTACGAGCAGTACTTC. Protein sequence: CASSFLGRDSYEQYF.

CDR3 in amino acids: CAISESRWDFTGELFF. The CDR3 DNA sequence: TGTGCCATCAGTGAGTCACGGTGGGATTTCACCGGGGAGCTGTTTTTT. This chain connects TRBV10-3 to TRBJ2-2; D remains ambiguous. Looked up from germline, CDR1 is ENHRY and CDR2 is SYGVKD. The CDR3 is 16 amino acids. V gave up 0 bases and J gave up 4 bases, with 12 bases separating them.

This clonotype has at least ten counts. This rearrangement joins TRBV6-2 or TRBV6-3 to TRBJ1-5; a possible D gene is TRBD1 (5 bases). The CDR3 has 13 amino acids. The ends were cut back, 5 bases at V and 6 bases at J, with 11 bases in the middle. Germline V gene sequence: CDR1 MNHEY, CDR2 SVGEGT. The DNA of the CDR3 is TGTGCCAGCAGTAAGGAGGGGTTTCAGCCCCAGCATTTT. Protein sequence: CASSKEGFQPQHF.

The chain carries TRBV6-1 and TRBJ1-1; tentative D call: TRBD1 (6 bases). From germline, CDR1 is MNHNS and CDR2 SASEGT. The CDR3 length is 14 residues. V was shortened by 7 bases and J by 0 bases, with 12 bases between the two germline ends. DNA for the CDR3: TGTGCCAGCACCAGGGGCCAGATGAACACTGAAGCTTTCTTT. It translates to CASTRGQMNTEAFF.